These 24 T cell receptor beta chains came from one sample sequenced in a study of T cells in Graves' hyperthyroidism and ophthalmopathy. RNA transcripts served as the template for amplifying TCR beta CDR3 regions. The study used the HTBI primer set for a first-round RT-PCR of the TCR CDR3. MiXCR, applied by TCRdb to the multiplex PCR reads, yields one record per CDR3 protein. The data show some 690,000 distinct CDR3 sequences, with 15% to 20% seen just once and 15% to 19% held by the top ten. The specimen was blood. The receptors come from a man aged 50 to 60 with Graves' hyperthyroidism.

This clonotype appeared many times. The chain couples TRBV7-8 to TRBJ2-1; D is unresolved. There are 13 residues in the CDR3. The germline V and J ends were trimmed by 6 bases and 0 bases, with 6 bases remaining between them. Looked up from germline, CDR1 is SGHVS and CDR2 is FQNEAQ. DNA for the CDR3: TGTGCCAGCAGACTGAGCTCCTACAATGAGCAGTTCTTC. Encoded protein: CASRLSSYNEQFF. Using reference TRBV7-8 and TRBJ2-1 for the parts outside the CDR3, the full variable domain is GAGVSQSPRYKVAKRGQDVALRCDPISGHVSLFWYQQALGQGPEFLTYFQNEAQLDKSGLPSDRFFAERPEGSVSTLKIQRTQQEDSAVYLCASRLSSYNEQFFGPGTRLTVL.

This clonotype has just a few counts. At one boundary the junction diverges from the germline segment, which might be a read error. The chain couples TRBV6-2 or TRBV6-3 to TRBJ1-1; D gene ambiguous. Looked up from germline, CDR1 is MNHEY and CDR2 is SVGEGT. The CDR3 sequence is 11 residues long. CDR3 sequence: CASNGRTEALF. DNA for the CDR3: TGTGCCAGCAACGGACGCACTGAAGCTCTCTTT.

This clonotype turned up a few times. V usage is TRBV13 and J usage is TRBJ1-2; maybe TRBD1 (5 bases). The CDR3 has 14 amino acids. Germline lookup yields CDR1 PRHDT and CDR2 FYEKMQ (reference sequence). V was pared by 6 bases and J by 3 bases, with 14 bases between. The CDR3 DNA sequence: TGTGCCAGCAGAGAGATAGCGACAGACTATGGCTACACCTTC. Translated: CASREIATDYGYTF.

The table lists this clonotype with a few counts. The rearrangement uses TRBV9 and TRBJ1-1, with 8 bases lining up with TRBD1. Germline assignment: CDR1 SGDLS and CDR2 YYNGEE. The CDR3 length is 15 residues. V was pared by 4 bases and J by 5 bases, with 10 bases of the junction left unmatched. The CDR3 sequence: CASSPTGQAYTEAFF. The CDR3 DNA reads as TGTGCCAGCAGCCCTACGGGACAGGCGTATACTGAAGCTTTCTTT.

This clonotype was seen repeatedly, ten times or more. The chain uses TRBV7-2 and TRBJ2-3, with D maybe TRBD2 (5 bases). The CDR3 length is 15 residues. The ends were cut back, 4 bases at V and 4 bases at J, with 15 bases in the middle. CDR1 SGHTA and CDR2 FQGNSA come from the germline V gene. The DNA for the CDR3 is TGTGCCAGCAGCTCCCGGGCCCCGCGGGCAGATACGCAGTATTTT. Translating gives CASSSRAPRADTQYF.

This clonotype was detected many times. The CDR3 sequence: CASSELAGGRSEQYF. CDR3 sequence (DNA): TGTGCCAGCAGTGAACTAGCGGGAGGTAGGAGCGAGCAGTACTTC. V and J are TRBV2 and TRBJ2-7; 11 nucleotides align to TRBD2. This CDR3 has 15 residues. V trimming: 2 bases; J trimming: 6 bases; junction bases outside the gene matches: 6. Germline CDR1 SNHLY, CDR2 FYNNEI.

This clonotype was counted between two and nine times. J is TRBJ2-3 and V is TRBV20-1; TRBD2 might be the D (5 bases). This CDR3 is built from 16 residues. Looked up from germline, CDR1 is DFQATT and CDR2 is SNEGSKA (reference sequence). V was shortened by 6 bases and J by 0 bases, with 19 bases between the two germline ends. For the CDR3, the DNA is TGCAGTGCCCCGGTGATGAGCGGTACTAGCACAGATACGCAGTATTTT. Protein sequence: CSAPVMSGTSTDTQYF.

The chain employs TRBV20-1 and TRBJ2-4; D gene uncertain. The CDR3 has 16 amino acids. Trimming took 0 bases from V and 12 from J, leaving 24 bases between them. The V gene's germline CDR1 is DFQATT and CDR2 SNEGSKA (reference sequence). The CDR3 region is CSARDPFGPEVWGQYF. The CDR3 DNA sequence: TGCAGTGCTAGAGATCCTTTTGGTCCCGAGGTCTGGGGTCAGTACTTC.

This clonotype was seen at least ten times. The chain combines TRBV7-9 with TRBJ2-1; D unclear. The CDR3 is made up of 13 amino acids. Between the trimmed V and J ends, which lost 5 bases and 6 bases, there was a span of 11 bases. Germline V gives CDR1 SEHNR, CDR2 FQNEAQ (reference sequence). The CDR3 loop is CASSPAALNEQFF. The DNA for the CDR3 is TGTGCCAGCAGCCCGGCGGCGCTCAATGAGCAGTTCTTC.

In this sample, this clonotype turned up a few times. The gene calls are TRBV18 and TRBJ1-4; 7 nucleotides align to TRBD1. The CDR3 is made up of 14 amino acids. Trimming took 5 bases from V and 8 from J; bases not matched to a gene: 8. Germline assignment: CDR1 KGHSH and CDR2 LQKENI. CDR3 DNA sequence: TGTGCCAGCTCAATGGGACAGCCCCTCGAAAAACTGTTTTTT. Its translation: CASSMGQPLEKLFF.

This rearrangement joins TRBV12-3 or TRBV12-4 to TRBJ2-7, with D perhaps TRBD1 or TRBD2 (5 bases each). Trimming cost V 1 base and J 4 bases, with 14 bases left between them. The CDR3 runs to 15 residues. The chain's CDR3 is CASSLVSGTGYEQYV. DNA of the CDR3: TGTGCCAGCAGTTTAGTTTCGGGGACGGGGTACGAGCAGTACGTC.

The CDR3 reads CASNTRFRQGSETDTQYF. DNA of the CDR3: TGTGCCAGCAACACCCGGTTCCGACAGGGATCGGAGACAGATACGCAGTATTTT. The V call is TRBV7-9, the J call TRBJ2-3; 7 nucleotides line up with TRBD1. Trimming took 7 bases from V and 3 from J; bases not matched to a gene: 19. CDR1 is SEHNR and CDR2 is FQNEAQ in the germline V gene (reference sequence). The CDR3 consists of 18 residues.

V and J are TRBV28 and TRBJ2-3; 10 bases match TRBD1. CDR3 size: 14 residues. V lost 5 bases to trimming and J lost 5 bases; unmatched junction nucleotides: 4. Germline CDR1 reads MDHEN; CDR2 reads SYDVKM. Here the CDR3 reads CASSPRDRGDTQYF. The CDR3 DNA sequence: TGTGCCAGCAGTCCACGGGACAGGGGAGATACGCAGTATTTT.

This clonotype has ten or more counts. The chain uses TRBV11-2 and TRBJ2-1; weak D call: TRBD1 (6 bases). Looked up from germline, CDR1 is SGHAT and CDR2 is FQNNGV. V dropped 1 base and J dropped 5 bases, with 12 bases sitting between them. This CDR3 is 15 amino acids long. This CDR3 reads CASSLGYRVDNEQFF. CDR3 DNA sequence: TGTGCCAGCAGCTTAGGTTACAGGGTGGACAATGAGCAGTTCTTC.

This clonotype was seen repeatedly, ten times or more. CDR3 region: CASSLGLATYNEQFF. CDR3 nucleotide sequence: TGTGCCAGCAGCCTGGGACTAGCGACCTACAATGAGCAGTTCTTC. V gene TRBV14 combines with J gene TRBJ2-1, with TRBD2 matching 10 bases. This CDR3 comprises 15 residues. The V segment lost 4 bases and the J segment 2 bases; nucleotides outside the gene matches: 2. Germline values: CDR1 SGHDN, CDR2 FVKESK.

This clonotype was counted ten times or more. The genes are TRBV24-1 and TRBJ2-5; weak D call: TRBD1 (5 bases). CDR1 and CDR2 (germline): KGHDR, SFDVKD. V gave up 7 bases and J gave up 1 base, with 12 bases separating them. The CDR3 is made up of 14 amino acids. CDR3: CATRKDTVQETQYF. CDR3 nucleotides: TGTGCCACCAGAAAGGACACGGTCCAAGAGACCCAGTACTTC.

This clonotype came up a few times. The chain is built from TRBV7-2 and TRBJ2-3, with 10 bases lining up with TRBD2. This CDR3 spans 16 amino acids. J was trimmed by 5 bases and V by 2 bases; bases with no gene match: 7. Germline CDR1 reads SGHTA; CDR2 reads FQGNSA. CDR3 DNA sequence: TGTGCCAGCAGCTTAAGTTGGCTAGCGGGAGTAGATACGCAGTATTTT. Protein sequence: CASSLSWLAGVDTQYF.

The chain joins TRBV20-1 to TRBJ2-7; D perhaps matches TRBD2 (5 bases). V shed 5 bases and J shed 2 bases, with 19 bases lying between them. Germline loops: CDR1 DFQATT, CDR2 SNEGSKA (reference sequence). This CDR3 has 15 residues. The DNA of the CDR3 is TGCAGTGCTCCCTTCCGAGTCGCGGGCCCCTACGAGCAGTACTTC. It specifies CSAPFRVAGPYEQYF.

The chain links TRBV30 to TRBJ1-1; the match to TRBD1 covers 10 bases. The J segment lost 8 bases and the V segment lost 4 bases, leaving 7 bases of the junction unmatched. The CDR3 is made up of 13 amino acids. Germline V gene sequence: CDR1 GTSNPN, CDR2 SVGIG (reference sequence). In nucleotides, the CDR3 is TGTGCCTGGAAAAGCATGGGACAGGGGGAAGCTTTCTTT. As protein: CAWKSMGQGEAFF.

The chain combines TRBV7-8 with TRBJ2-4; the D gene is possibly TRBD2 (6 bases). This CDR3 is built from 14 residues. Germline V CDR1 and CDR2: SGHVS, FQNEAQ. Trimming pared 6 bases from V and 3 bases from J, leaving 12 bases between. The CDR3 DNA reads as TGTGCCAGCAGGGCAGGGCGGGGCAAAAACATTCAGTACTTC. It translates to CASRAGRGKNIQYF.

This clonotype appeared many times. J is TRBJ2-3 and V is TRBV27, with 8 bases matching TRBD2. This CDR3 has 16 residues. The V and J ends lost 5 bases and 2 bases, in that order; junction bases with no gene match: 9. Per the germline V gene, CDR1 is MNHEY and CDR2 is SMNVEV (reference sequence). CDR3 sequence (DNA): TGTGCCAGCAGTAAACGGGAGGGTGCCAACACAGATACGCAGTATTTT. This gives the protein CASSKREGANTDTQYF.

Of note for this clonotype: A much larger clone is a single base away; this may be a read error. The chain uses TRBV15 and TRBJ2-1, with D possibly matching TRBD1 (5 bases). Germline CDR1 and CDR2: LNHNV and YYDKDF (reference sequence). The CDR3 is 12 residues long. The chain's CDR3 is CTTSSQGNEQFF. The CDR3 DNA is TGTACCACCAGCTCGCAGGGTAATGAGCAGTTCTTC.

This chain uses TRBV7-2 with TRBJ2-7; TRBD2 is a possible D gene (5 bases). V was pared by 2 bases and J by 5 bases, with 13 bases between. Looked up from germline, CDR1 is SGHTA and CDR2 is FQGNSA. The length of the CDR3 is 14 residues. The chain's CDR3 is CASSLFTSSNEQYF. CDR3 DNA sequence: TGTGCCAGCAGCTTATTTACTAGTTCCAACGAGCAGTACTTC.

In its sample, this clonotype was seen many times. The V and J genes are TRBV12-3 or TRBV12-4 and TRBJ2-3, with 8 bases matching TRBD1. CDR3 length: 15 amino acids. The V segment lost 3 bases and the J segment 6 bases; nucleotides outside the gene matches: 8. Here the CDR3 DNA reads TGTGCCAGCAGTTTTGAAGTGACAGGGGTCGATACGCAGTATTTT. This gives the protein CASSFEVTGVDTQYF.